The 14 T cell receptor beta chains reported below all come from one sample, sequenced in a study of cytomegalovirus exposure and HLA in healthy donors. The primer mix had 60 Vbeta and 13 Jbeta primers. TCRdb's copy holds only in-frame clones and misses some; the assay was immunoSEQ multiplex PCR. Of about 150,000 clones listed, about 80% were seen once; the top ten hold about 6.4%. The sequencing input was PBMCs. These receptors were taken from a woman between 45 and 60 years old in good health and CMV-seropositive.

This chain uses TRBV4-1 with TRBJ2-5; D is undetermined. Between the trimmed V and J ends, which lost 0 bases and 11 bases, there was a span of 16 bases. This CDR3 has 14 residues. Per the germline V gene, CDR1 is MGHRA and CDR2 is YSYEKL. CDR3 region: CASSQEVQLGEQYF. CDR3 DNA: TGCGCCAGCAGCCAAGAAGTCCAACTTGGAGAGCAGTACTTC.

This clone has a single count. The genes are TRBV27 and TRBJ2-5, with D possibly TRBD1 on 6 matching bases. With the DNA end fitting TRBJ2-7 better, the J assignment may be wrong. Germline V gives CDR1 MNHEY, CDR2 SMNVEV (reference sequence). The CDR3 is made up of 13 amino acids. The DNA for the CDR3 is TGTGCCAGCAGTCCGGGACACTCCTACGAGCAGTACTTC. Translation gives CASSPGHSYEQYF.

This clone was seen a few times. V and J are TRBV19 and TRBJ1-2, with D maybe TRBD1 (6 bases). The CDR3 totals 16 residues. The germline CDR1 and CDR2 sequences are LNHDA and SQIVND (reference sequence). Trimming shortened V by 3 bases and J by 2 bases, and 16 bases separated the two germline ends. The DNA for the CDR3 is TGTGCCAGTAGTATGGGGCGCGGCAGGGGAAACTATGGCTACACCTTC. Translated: CASSMGRGRGNYGYTF.

The CDR3 coding sequence is TGTGCCAGCAGTTACTCGGGGCGGCCCTCCCTGCAGTATTTT. Translation gives CASSYSGRPSLQYF. The V call is TRBV6-5, the J call TRBJ2-3; weak D call: TRBD1 (5 bases). Germline-derived CDR1 and CDR2 are MNHEY and SVGAGI. V lost 0 bases and J 11 bases, leaving 15 bases between the germline ends. CDR3 length equals 14 residues.

This sequence joins TRBV4-2 and TRBJ2-1, with D maybe TRBD2 (6 bases). Trimming shortened V by 1 base and J by 6 bases, and 13 bases separated the two germline ends. The germline CDR1 and CDR2 sequences are LGHNA and YNFKEQ. The CDR3 runs 15 residues. CDR3 nucleotides: TGTGCCAGCAGCCAAGCGTTGCGGGGCCGCAATGAGCAGTTCTTC. This encodes CASSQALRGRNEQFF.

The genes are TRBV2 and TRBJ1-5; 9 nucleotides agree with TRBD1. The V gene end was trimmed by 6 bases and the J gene end by 2 bases; junction bases not matched to a gene: 17. The CDR3 consists of 19 residues. Germline values: CDR1 SNHLY, CDR2 FYNNEI. The CDR3 is CASRPRDRDSPGGNQPQHF. DNA for the CDR3: TGTGCCAGCAGACCCCGGGACAGGGATAGCCCTGGAGGCAATCAGCCCCAGCATTTT.

The J gene is TRBJ1-1, the V gene TRBV29-1, with D hard to call. This CDR3 is 12 amino acids long. Germline loops: CDR1 SQVTM, CDR2 ANQGSEA. The germline V and J ends were trimmed by 6 bases and 0 bases, with 8 bases remaining between them. CDR3 protein: CSVNGLNTEAFF. CDR3 DNA: TGCAGCGTAAACGGGTTGAACACTGAAGCTTTCTTT.

Only one count was recorded for this clone. The V call is TRBV27, the J call TRBJ1-2; no reliable D call. Trimming stripped 6 bases from V and 7 bases from J, with 15 bases between. Germline-derived CDR1 and CDR2 are MNHEY and SMNVEV (reference sequence). The CDR3 covers 13 residues. The CDR3 coding sequence is TGTGCCAGCAGCTCCGACACTTTTGGTGGCTACACCTTC. It codes for CASSSDTFGGYTF.

The chain links TRBV11-1 to TRBJ2-1; 7 positions agree with TRBD1. Germline V CDR1 and CDR2: SGHAT, FQDESV (reference sequence). J lost 9 bases, V lost 6 bases, and 8 bases had no gene match. The CDR3 consists of 13 residues. CDR3 in amino acids: CASSVGQVGEQFF. As DNA, the CDR3 is TGTGCCAGCAGTGTAGGACAGGTCGGTGAGCAGTTCTTC.

The gene calls are TRBV7-2 and TRBJ2-7; possibly TRBD1 for D (5 bases). V lost 3 bases to trimming and J lost 3 bases, with 12 bases between them. The CDR3 contains 14 residues. In germline, CDR1 is SGHTA, CDR2 FQGNSA. DNA of the CDR3: TGTGCCAGCAGCTTCAACCAGGGTTTCTACGAGCAGTACTTC. This gives the protein CASSFNQGFYEQYF.

V gene TRBV2 combines with J gene TRBJ1-1, with a tentative D call TRBD1 (5 bases). V was trimmed by 9 bases and J by 1 base, leaving 9 bases between them. The length of the CDR3 is 12 residues. CDR1 is SNHLY and CDR2 is FYNNEI in the germline V gene. The CDR3, as DNA: TGTGCCAGGAAAGGACAGAACACTGAAGCTTTCTTT. It specifies CARKGQNTEAFF.

The rearrangement links TRBV29-1 to TRBJ1-2, with D perhaps matching TRBD1 (5 bases). The germline CDR1 and CDR2 sequences are SQVTM and ANQGSEA. With 4 bases removed from V and 3 bases from J, the gap between germline ends came to 12 bases. This CDR3 contains 13 residues. DNA for the CDR3: TGCAGCGTTGCCGGGGGGGTTGACTATGGCTACACCTTC. As protein: CSVAGGVDYGYTF.

The rearrangement joins TRBV6-5 to TRBJ1-1; the D is unclear. V was clipped by 5 bases and J by 6 bases, with 19 bases between them. CDR3 length equals 15 residues. The germline V gene has CDR1 MNHEY and CDR2 SVGAGI. The CDR3 DNA is TGTGCCAGCAGTACCCGACAAGCTTTTGGCCCTGAAGCTTTCTTT. Amino acid sequence: CASSTRQAFGPEAFF.

The chain joins TRBV10-3 to TRBJ2-1; 9 nucleotides match TRBD2. J was trimmed by 7 bases and V by 6 bases; bases with no gene match: 4. There are 13 residues in the CDR3. From germline, CDR1 is ENHRY and CDR2 SYGVKD. The CDR3 coding sequence is TGTGCCATCAGCAGACTAGCGGATAATGAGCAGTTCTTC. It translates to CAISRLADNEQFF.